This T cell receptor (beta chain) was sequenced during a study of vaccination effects on CD4 cells after COVID-19. Across the study: Two-dose vaccination with either BNT162b2 or mRNA-1273 was given to the participants. Study-wide points: Few convalescent patients were included, and no early post-infection timepoints were sampled. Only 1 of 255 vaccine-induced clones from healthy vaccinees cross-reacted with common cold coronaviruses.

The CDR3 has 14 residues. The ends lost 5 bases at V and 5 bases at J; junction bases unmatched: 9. Per germline, CDR1 MNHEY and CDR2 SVGAGI. After expansion with viral peptide pools in the ViraFEST assay, antigen-specific CD4+ T cells were sequenced. The culture ran for nine to eleven days, and then CD4+ T cells were isolated. The healthy vaccine recipients, who had no prior SARS-CoV-2 infection, showed negative nucleocapsid antibodies. Of note for this clone: Its cognate antigen is unknown.

The assay was immunoSEQ multiplex PCR, and TCRdb's table has in-frame clones only and misses some. The data hold just under 65,000 clones, with around three quarters observed a single time. This clonotype was obtained from a human donor who received a COVID-19 vaccine. The chain uses TRBV6-5 and TRBJ2-7, with 7 bases fitting TRBD2. This sample comprised CD4+ T cells from PBMCs cultured with HCoV-OC43 spike peptides, obtained before COVID-19 vaccination. Subset here: HCoV-OC43 spike overlapping peptide pool stimulation. The CDR3 DNA reads TGTGCCAGCAGTCTCTCTAGCCGGGGGGACGAGCAGTACGTC. Translating it yields CASSLSSRGDEQYV.